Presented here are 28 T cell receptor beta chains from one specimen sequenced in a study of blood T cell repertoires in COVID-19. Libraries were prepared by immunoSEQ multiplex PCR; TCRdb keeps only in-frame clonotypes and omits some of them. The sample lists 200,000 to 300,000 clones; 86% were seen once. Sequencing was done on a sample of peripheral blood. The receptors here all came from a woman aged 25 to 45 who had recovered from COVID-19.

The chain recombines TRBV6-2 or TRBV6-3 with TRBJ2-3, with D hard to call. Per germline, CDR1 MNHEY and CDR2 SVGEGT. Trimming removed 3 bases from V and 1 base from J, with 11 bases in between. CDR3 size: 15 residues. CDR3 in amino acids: CASSYGQKGTDTQYF. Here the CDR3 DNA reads TGTGCCAGCAGTTATGGGCAGAAAGGCACAGATACGCAGTATTTT.

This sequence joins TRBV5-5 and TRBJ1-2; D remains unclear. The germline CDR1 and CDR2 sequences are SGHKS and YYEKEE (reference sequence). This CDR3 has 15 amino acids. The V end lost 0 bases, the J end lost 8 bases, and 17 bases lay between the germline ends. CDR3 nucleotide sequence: TGTGCCAGCAGCTTGGGACGAGGCAATAGTTGGGGCTACACCTTC. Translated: CASSLGRGNSWGYTF.

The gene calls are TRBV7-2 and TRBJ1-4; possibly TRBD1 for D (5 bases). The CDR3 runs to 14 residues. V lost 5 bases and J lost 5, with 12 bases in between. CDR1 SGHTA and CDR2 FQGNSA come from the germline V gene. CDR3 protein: CASSRGDSNEKLFF. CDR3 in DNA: TGTGCCAGCAGCCGGGGGGATAGCAATGAAAAACTGTTTTTT.

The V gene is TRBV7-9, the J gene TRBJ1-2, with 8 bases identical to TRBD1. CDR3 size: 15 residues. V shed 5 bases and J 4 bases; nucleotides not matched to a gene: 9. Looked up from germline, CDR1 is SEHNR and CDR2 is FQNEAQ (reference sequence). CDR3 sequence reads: CASSPADRVPYGYTF. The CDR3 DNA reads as TGTGCCAGCAGCCCAGCGGACAGGGTTCCCTATGGCTACACCTTC. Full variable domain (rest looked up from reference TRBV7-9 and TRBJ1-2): DTGVSQNPRHKITKRGQNVTFRCDPISEHNRLYWYRQTLGQGPEFLTYFQNEAQLEKSRLLSDRFSAERPKGSFSTLEIQRTEQGDSAMYLCASSPADRVPYGYTFGSGTRLTVV.

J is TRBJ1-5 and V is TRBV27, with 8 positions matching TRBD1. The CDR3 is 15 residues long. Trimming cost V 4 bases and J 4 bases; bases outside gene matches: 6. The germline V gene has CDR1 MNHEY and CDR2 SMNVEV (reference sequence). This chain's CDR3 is CASSWTGMGNQPQHF. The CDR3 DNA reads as TGTGCCAGCAGTTGGACAGGGATGGGAAATCAGCCCCAGCATTTT.

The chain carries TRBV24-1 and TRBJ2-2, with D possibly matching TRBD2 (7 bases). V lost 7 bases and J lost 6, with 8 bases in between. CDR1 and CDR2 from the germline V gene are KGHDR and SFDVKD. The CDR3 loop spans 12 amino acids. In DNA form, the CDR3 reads TGTGCCACCAGAGGGGGGGCCGGGGAGCTGTTTTTT. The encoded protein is CATRGGAGELFF.

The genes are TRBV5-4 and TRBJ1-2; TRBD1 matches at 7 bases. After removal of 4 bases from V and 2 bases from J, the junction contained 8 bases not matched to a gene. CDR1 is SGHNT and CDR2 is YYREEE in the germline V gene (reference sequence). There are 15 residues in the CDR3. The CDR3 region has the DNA TGTGCCAGCAGCCCCCCAGTAGGGGGCAACTATGGCTACACCTTC. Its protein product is CASSPPVGGNYGYTF.

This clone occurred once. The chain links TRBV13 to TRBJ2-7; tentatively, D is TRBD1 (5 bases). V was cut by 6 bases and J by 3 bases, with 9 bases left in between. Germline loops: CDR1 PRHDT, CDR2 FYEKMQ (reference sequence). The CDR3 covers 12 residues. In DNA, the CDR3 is TGTGCCAGCAGTTCTAGGGGCTACGAGCAGTACTTC. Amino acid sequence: CASSSRGYEQYF.

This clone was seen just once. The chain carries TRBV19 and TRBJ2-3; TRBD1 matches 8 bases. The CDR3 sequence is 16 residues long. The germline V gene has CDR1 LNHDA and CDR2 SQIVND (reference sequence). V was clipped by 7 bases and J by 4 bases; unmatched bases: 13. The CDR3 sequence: CASIPSWTGSPDTQYF. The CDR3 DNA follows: TGTGCCAGTATTCCTTCGTGGACAGGGTCGCCAGATACGCAGTATTTT.

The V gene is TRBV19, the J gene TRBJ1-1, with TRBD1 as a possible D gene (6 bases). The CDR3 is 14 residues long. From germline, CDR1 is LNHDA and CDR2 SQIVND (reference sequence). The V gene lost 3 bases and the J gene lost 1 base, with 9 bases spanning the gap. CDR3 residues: CASSMHRENTEAFF. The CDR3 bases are TGTGCCAGTAGTATGCACAGGGAGAACACTGAAGCTTTCTTT.

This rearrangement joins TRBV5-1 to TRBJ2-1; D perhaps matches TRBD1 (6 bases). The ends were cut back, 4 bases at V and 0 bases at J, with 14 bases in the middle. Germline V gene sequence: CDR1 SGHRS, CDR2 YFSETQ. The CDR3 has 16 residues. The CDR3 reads CASSGGQFSSYNEQFF. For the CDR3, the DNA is TGCGCCAGCAGCGGTGGACAGTTCAGCTCCTACAATGAGCAGTTCTTC.

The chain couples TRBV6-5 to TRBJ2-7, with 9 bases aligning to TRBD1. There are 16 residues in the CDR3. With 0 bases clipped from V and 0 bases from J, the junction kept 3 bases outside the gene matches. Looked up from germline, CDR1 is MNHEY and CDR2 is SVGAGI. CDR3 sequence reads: CASSYSGQGLSYEQYF. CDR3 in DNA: TGTGCCAGCAGTTACTCGGGACAGGGCCTCTCCTACGAGCAGTACTTC.

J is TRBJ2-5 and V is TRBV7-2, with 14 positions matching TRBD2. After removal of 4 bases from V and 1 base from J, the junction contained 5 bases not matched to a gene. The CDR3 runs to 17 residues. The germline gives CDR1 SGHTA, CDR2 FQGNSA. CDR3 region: CASSWRTSGGSQETQYF. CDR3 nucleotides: TGTGCCAGCAGCTGGAGGACTAGCGGGGGGTCCCAAGAGACCCAGTACTTC.

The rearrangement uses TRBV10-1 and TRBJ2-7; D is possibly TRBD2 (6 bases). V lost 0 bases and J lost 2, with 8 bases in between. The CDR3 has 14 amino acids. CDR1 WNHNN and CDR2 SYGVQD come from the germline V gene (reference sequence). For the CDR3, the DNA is TGCGCCAGCAGTGAGTCCACTAGCCCCTACGAGCAGTACTTC. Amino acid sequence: CASSESTSPYEQYF.

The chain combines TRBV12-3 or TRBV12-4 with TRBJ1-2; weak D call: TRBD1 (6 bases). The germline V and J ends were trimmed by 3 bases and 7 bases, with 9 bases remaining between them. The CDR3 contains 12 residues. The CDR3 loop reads CASSLGAGGYTF. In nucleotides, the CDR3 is TGTGCCAGCAGTTTGGGGGCTGGTGGCTACACCTTC.

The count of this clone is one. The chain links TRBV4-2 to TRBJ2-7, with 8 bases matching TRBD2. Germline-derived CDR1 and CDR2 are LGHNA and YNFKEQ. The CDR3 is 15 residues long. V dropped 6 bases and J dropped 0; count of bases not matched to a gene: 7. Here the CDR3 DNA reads TGTGCCAGCAGTGGTAGCGGGACCCTCTCCTACGAGCAGTACTTC. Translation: CASSGSGTLSYEQYF.

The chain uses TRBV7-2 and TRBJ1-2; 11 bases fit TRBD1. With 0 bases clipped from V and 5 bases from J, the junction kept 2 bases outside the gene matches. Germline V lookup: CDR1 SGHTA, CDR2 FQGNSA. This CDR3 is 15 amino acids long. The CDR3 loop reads CASSLAGTGGYGYTF. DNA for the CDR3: TGTGCCAGCAGCTTAGCCGGGACAGGGGGATATGGCTACACCTTC.

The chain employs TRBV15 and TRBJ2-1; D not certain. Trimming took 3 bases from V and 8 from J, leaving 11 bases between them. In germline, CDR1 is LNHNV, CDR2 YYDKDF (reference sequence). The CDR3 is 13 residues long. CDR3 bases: TGTGCCACCAGCAGGGAAACTATACATGAGCAGTTCTTC. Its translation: CATSRETIHEQFF.

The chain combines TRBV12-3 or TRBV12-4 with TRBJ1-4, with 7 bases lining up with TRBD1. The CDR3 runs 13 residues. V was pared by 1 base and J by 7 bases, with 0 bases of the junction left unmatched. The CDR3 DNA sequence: TGTGCCAGCAGTTTAGAGGGGGCTGAAAAACTGTTTTTT. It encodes CASSLEGAEKLFF.

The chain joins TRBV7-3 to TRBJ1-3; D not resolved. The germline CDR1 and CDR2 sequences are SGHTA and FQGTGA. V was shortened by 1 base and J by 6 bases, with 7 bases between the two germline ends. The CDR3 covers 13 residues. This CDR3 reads CASSLKEKNTIYF. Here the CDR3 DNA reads TGTGCCAGCAGCTTAAAGGAGAAAAACACCATATATTTT.

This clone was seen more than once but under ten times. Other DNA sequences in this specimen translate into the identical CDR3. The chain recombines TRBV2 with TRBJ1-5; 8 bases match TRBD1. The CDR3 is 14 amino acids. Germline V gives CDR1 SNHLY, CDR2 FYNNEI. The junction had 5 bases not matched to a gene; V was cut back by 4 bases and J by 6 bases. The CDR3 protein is CASSGQGASQPQHF. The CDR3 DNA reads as TGTGCCAGCAGTGGTCAGGGGGCGAGTCAGCCCCAGCATTTT. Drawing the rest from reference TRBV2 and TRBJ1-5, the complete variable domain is EPEVTQTPSHQVTQMGQEVILRCVPISNHLYFYWYRQILGQKVEFLVSFYNNEISEKSEIFDDQFSVERPDGSNFTLKIRSTKLEDSAMYFCASSGQGASQPQHFGDGTRLSIL.

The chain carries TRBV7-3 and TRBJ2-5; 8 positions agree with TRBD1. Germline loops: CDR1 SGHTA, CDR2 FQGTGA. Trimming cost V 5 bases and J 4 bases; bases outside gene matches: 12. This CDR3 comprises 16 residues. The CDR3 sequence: CASSRLGAGGPETQYF. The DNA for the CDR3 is TGTGCCAGCAGCCGACTAGGGGCAGGGGGCCCAGAGACCCAGTACTTC. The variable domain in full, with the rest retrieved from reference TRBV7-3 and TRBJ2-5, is GAGVSQTPSNKVTEKGKYVELRCDPISGHTALYWYRQSLGQGPEFLIYFQGTGAADDSGLPNDRFFAVRPEGSVSTLKIQRTERGDSAVYLCASSRLGAGGPETQYFGPGTRLLVL.

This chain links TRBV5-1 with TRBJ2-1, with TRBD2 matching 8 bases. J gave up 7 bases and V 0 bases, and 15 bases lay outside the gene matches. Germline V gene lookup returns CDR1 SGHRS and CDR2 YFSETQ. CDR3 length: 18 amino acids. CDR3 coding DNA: TGCGCCAGCAGCTTGGGGGTAGGCGGGGGGCTATCCCCAAATGAGCAGTTCTTC. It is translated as CASSLGVGGGLSPNEQFF.

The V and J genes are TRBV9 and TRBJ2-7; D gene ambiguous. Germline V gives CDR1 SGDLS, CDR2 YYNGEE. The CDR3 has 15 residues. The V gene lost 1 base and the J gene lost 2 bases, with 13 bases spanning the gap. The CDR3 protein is CASSVMAESPYEQYF. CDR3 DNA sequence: TGTGCCAGCAGCGTAATGGCCGAATCCCCCTACGAGCAGTACTTC.

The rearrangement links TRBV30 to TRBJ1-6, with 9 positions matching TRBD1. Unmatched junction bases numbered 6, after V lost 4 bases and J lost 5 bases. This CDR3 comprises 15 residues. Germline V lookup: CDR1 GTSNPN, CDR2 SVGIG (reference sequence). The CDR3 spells CAWTHGTGNNSPLHF. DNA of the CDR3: TGTGCCTGGACACACGGGACAGGGAATAATTCACCCCTCCACTTT. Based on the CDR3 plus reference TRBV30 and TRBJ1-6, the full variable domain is SQTIHQWPATLVQPVGSPLSLECTVEGTSNPNLYWYRQAAGRGLQLLFYSVGIGQISSEVPQNLSASRPQDRQFILSSKKLLLSDSGFYLCAWTHGTGNNSPLHFGNGTRLTVT.

The CDR3 coding sequence is TGTGCCAGCAGCCCTCCGGGACAGGTCACCGGGGAGCTGTTTTTT. Its protein is CASSPPGQVTGELFF. The chain recombines TRBV7-3 with TRBJ2-2; 8 bases are shared with TRBD1. Per the germline V gene, CDR1 is SGHTA and CDR2 is FQGTGA. V lost 5 bases, J lost 4 bases, and 6 bases stayed unmatched. The CDR3 has 15 residues. The full variable domain, rest sourced from reference TRBV7-3 and TRBJ2-2, is GAGVSQTPSNKVTEKGKYVELRCDPISGHTALYWYRQSLGQGPEFLIYFQGTGAADDSGLPNDRFFAVRPEGSVSTLKIQRTERGDSAVYLCASSPPGQVTGELFFGEGSRLTVL.

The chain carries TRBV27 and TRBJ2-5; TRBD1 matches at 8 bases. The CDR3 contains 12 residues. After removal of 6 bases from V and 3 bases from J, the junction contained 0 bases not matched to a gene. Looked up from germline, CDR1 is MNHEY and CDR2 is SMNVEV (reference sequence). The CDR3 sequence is CASRDREETQYF. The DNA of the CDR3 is TGTGCCAGCAGGGACAGGGAAGAGACCCAGTACTTC.

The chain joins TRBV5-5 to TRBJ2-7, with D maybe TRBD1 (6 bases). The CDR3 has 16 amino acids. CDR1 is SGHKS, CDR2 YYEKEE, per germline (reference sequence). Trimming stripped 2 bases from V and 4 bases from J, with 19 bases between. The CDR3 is CASSLQTSQGPYEQYF. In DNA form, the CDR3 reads TGTGCCAGCAGCTTACAGACGAGCCAGGGGCCTTACGAGCAGTACTTC.